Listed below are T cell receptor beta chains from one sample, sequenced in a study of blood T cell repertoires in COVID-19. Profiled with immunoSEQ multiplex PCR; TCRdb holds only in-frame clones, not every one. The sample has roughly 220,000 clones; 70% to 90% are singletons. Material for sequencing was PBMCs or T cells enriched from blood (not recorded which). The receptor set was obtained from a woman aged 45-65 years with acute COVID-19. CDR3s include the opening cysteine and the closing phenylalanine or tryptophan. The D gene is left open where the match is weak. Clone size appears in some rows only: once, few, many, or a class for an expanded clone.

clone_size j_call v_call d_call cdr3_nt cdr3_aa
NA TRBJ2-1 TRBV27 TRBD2 TGTGCCAGCAGTTTAATGGCTAGCGGGAACAATGAGCAGTTCTTC CASSLMASGNNEQFF
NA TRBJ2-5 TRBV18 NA TGTGCCAGCTCACCCGGACTGGAAGAGACCCAGTACTTC CASSPGLEETQYF
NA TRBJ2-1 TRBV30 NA TGTGCCTGTCACTCTTTGGGGCTCCGGAGCTCCTACAATGAGCAGTTCTTC CACHSLGLRSSYNEQFF
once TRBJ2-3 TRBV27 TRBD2 TGTGCCAGCAGGAAAAAGGCAGCGGGAGTGGGCACAGATACGCAGTATTTT CASRKKAAGVGTDTQYF
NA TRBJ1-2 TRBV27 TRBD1 TGTGCCAGCAGTTTATCTCCGGGACAGGGGGCGTACTATGGCTACACCTTC CASSLSPGQGAYYGYTF
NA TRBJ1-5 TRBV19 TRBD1 TGTGCCAGTAGAGGGGGCGGTCAGCCCCAGCATTTT CASRGGGQPQHF
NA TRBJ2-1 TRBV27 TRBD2 TGTGCCAGCAGTCAAGGACTAGCGGGACGCAATGAGCAGTTCTTC CASSQGLAGRNEQFF
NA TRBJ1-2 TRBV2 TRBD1 TGTGCCAGCAGGACAGGGTTTGGGGACTATGGCTACACCTTC CASRTGFGDYGYTF
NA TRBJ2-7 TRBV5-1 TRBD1 TGCGCCAGCAGCAACGGACAGGCCTACGAGCAGTACTTC CASSNGQAYEQYF
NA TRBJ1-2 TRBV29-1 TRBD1 TGCAGCGTCCGGACAGGGGGCAACTATGGCTACACCTTC CSVRTGGNYGYTF
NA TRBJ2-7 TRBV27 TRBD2 TGTGCCAGCAGTTTGGGCGGGAGCGGGAACGAGCAGTACTTC CASSLGGSGNEQYF
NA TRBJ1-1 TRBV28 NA TGTGCCAGCACCCTCCCCGGGACAACGAACACTGAAGCTTTCTTT CASTLPGTTNTEAFF
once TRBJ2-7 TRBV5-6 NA TGTGCCAGCAGCCCGCGGTGGCGCAGCAATACCTACGAGCAGTACTTC CASSPRWRSNTYEQYF
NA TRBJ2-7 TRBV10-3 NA TGTGCCATCAGCTCCGAGTGGGGCACCTACGAGCAGTACTTC CAISSEWGTYEQYF
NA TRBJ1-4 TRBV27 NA TGTGCCAGCAGCGCTACGAGGGCATGGGAAAAACTGTTTTTT CASSATRAWEKLFF
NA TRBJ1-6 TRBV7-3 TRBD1 TGTGCCAGCAGCTTAAGGGGACAGGGAATTTCACCCCTCCACTTT CASSLRGQGISPLHF
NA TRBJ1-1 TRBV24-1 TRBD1 TGTGCCACCAGTGGAGTCCCCTCCGGGACAGCGAACACTGAAGCTTTCTTT CATSGVPSGTANTEAFF
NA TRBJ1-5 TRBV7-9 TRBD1 TGTGCCAGCAGCTCGGGACAGGGGGCGAATCAGCCCCAGCATTTT CASSSGQGANQPQHF
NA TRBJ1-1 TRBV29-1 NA TGCAGCGTCGACAGACCGAACACTGAAGCTTTCTTT CSVDRPNTEAFF
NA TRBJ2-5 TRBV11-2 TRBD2 TGTGCCAGCAGCCCCCCCAGCGGGAGGTCGGAGACCCAGTACTTC CASSPPSGRSETQYF
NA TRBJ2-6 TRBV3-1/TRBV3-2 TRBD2 TGTGCCAGCAGCCGGAACCGACTAGCGGGAGACGGTGGGGCCAACGTCCTGACTTTC CASSRNRLAGDGGANVLTF
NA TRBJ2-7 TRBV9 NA TGTGCCAGCAGCGTAGATGGGAGTACCTACGAGCAGTACTTC CASSVDGSTYEQYF